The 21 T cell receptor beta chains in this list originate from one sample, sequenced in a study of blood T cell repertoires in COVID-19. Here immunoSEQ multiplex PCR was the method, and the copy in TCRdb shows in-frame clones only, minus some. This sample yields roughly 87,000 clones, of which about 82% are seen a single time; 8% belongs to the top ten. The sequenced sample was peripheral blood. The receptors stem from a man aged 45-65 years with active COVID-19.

The CDR3, as DNA: TGTGCCAGCAGTTACTCCGGGACAGGGCGCTATGGCTACACCTTC. Translating gives CASSYSGTGRYGYTF. The V call is TRBV6-5, the J call TRBJ1-2, with 9 bases matching TRBD1. The CDR3 has 15 residues. The ends lost 0 bases at V and 4 bases at J; junction bases unmatched: 3. Germline CDR1 reads MNHEY; CDR2 reads SVGAGI.

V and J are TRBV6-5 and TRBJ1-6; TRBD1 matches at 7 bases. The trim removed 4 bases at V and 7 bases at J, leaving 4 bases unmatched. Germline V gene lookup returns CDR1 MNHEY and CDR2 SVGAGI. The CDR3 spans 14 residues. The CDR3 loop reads CASSSTGENSPLHF. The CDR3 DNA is TGTGCCAGCAGTTCCACAGGGGAAAATTCACCCCTCCACTTT.

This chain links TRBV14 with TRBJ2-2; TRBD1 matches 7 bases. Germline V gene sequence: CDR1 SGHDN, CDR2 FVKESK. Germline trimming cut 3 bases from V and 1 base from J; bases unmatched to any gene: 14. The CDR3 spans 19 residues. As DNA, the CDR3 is TGTGCCAGCAGCCATCTTGACAGGGATAATCGCCTGAACACCGGGGAGCTGTTTTTT. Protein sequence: CASSHLDRDNRLNTGELFF.

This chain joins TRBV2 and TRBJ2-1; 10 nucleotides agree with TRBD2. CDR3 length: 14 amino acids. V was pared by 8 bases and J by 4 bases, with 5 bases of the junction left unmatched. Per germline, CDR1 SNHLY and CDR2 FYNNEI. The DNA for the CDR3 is TGTGCCAGCGTGCCGGGACTAGCGTACAATGAGCAGTTCTTC. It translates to CASVPGLAYNEQFF. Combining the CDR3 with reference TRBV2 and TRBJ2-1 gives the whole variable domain EPEVTQTPSHQVTQMGQEVILRCVPISNHLYFYWYRQILGQKVEFLVSFYNNEISEKSEIFDDQFSVERPDGSNFTLKIRSTKLEDSAMYFCASVPGLAYNEQFFGPGTRLTVL.

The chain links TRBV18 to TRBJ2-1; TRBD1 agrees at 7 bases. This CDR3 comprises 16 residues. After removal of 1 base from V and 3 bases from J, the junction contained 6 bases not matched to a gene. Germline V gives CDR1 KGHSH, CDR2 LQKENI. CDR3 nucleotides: TGTGCCAGCTCACCACTTTTCGGGACAGACTACAATGAGCAGTTCTTC. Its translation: CASSPLFGTDYNEQFF.

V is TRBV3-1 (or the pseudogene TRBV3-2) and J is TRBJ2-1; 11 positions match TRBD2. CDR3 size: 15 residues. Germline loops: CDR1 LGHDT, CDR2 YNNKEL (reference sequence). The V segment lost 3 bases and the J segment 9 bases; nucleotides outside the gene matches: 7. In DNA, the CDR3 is TGTGCCAGCAGCCACCTTAGCGGGGGGGCCGTTGAGCAGTTCTTC. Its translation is CASSHLSGGAVEQFF.

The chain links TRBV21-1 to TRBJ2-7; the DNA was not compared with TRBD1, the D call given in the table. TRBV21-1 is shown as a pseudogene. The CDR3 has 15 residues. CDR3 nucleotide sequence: TGTGCCAGCAATCAGGGGTGGGGGACCTACTACGAGCAGTACTTC. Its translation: CASNQGWGTYYEQYF.

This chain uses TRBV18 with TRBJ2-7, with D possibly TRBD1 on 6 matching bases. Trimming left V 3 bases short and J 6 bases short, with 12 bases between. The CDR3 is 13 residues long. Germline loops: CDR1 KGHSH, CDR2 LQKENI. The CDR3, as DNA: TGTGCCAGCTCACCTCAGGGGTATGGCGAGCAGTACTTC. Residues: CASSPQGYGEQYF.

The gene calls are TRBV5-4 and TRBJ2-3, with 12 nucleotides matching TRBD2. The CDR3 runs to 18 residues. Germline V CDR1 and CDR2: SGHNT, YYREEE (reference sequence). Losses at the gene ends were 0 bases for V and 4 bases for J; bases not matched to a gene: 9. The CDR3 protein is CASSLGGLAGGVADTQYF. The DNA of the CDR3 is TGTGCCAGCAGCTTGGGTGGTCTAGCGGGAGGGGTAGCAGATACGCAGTATTTT.

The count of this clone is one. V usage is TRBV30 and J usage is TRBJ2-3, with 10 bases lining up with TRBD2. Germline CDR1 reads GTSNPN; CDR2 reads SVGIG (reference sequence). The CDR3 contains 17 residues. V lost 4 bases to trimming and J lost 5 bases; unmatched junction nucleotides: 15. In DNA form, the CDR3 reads TGTGCCTGGAAAGAAGCGGGAGGGCCGGGACTTCTAGATACGCAGTATTTT. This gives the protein CAWKEAGGPGLLDTQYF. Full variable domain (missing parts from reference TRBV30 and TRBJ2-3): SQTIHQWPATLVQPVGSPLSLECTVEGTSNPNLYWYRQAAGRGLQLLFYSVGIGQISSEVPQNLSASRPQDRQFILSSKKLLLSDSGFYLCAWKEAGGPGLLDTQYFGPGTRLTVL.

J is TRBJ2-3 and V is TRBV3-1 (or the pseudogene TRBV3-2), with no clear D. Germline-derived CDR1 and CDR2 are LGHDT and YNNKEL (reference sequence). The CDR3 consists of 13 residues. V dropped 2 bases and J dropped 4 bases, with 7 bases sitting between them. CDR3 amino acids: CASSQLGADTQYF. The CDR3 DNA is TGTGCCAGCAGCCAACTGGGCGCAGATACGCAGTATTTT.

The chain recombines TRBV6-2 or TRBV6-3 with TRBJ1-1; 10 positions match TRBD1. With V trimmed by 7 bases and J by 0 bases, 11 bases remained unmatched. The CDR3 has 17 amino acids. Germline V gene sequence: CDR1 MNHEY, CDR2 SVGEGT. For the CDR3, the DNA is TGTGCCAGCACCCCGCGGGGACAGGGGTGGTTGAACACTGAAGCTTTCTTT. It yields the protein CASTPRGQGWLNTEAFF.

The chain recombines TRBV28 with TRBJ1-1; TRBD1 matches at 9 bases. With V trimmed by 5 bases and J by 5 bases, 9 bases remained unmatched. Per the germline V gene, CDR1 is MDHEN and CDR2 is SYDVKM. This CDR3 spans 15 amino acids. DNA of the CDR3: TGTGCCAGCAGTCTTATGACAGGGGGAGGGACTGAAGCTTTCTTT. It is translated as CASSLMTGGGTEAFF.

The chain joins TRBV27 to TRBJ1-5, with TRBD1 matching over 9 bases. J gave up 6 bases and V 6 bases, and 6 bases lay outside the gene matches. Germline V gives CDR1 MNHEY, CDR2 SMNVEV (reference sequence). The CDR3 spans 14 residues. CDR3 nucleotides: TGTGCCAGCAGGGACACAGGGGGCAGTCAGCCCCAGCATTTT. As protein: CASRDTGGSQPQHF.

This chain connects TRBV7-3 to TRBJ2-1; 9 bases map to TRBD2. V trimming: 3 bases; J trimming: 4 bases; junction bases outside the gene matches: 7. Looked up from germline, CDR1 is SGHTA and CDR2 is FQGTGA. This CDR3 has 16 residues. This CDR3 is CASSLGWSGRYNEQFF. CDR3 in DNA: TGTGCCAGCAGCTTGGGGTGGAGCGGGAGGTACAATGAGCAGTTCTTC.

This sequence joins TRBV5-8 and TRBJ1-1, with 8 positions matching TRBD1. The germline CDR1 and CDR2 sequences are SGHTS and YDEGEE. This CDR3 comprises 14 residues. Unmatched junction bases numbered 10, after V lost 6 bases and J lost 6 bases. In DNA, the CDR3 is TGTGCCAGCACCCGTAACGCAGGGGGCGCTGAAGCTTTCTTT. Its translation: CASTRNAGGAEAFF.

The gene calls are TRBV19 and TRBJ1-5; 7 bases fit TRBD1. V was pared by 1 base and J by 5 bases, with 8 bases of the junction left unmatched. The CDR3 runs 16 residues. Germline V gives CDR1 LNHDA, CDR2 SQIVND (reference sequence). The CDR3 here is CASSIGRGDRDQPQHF. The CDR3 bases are TGTGCCAGTAGTATAGGGAGGGGAGACAGGGATCAGCCCCAGCATTTT.

The CDR3 nucleotides are TGTGCCAGCAGCAGAACCGGGACAGGGGAGAGGGAGCAGTACTTC. This translates into CASSRTGTGEREQYF. The chain recombines TRBV6-5 with TRBJ2-7; 10 bases are a match to TRBD1. The germline V gene has CDR1 MNHEY and CDR2 SVGAGI. This CDR3 comprises 15 residues. Unmatched junction bases numbered 12, after V lost 6 bases and J lost 7 bases.

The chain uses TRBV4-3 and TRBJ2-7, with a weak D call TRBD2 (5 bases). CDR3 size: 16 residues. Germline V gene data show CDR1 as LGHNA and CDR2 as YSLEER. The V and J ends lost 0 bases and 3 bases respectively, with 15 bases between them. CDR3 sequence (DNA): TGCGCCAGCAGCCAAGATTACGGTCGACGGGGCTACGAGCAGTACTTC. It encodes CASSQDYGRRGYEQYF.

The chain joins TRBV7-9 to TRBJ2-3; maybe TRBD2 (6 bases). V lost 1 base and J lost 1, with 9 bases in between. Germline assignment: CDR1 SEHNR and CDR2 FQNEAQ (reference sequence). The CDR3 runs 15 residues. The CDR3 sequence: CASSLVSGGTDTQYF. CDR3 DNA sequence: TGTGCCAGCAGCTTAGTGTCGGGAGGCACAGATACGCAGTATTTT.

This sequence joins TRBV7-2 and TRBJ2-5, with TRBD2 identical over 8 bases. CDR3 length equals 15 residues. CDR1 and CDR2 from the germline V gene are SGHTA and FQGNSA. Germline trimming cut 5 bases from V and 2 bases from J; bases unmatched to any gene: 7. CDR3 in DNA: TGTGCCAGCAGCCTTGGACTAGCAACACAAGAGACCCAGTACTTC. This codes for CASSLGLATQETQYF.